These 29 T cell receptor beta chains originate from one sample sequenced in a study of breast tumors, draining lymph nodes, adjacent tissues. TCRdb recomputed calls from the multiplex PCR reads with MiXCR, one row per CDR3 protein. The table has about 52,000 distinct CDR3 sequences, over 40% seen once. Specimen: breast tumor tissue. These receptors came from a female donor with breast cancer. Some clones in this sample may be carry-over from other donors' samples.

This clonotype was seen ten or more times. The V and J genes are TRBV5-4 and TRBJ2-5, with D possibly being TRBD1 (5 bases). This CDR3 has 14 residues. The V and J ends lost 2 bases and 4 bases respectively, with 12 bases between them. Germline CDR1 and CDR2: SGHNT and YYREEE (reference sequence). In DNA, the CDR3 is TGTGCCAGCAGCTTCTCGGCAGGGTCAGAGACCCAGTACTTC. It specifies CASSFSAGSETQYF.

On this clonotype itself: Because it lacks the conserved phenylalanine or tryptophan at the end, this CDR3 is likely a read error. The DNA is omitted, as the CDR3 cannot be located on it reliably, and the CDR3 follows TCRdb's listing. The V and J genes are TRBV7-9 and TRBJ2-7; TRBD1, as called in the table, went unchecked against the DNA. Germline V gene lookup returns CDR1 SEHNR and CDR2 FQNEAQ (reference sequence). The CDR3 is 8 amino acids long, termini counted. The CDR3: CASSSGKR.

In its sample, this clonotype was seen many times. The chain's CDR3 is CASSQGQGLTQYF. In DNA form, the CDR3 reads TGTGCCAGCAGCCAGGGACAGGGGTTGACCCAGTACTTC. The V gene is TRBV3-1, the J gene TRBJ2-5; 10 bases match TRBD1. This CDR3 spans 13 amino acids. The ends lost 3 bases at V and 7 bases at J; junction bases unmatched: 2. Germline V gives CDR1 LGHDT, CDR2 YNNKEL (reference sequence).

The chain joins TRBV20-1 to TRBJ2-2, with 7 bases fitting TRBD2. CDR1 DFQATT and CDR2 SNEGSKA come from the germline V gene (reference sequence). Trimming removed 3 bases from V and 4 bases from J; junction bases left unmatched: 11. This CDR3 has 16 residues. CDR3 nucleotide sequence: TGCAGTGCTAGGGGTGGGGGGGAGTCGCCCACCGGGGAGCTGTTTTTT. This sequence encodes CSARGGGESPTGELFF.

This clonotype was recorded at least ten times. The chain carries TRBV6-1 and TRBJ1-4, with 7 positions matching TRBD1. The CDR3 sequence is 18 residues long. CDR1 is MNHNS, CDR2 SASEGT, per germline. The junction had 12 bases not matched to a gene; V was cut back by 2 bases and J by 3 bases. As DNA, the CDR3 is TGTGCCAGCAGTGAATCTGTAAGGGGGCGAGGGGCTAATGAAAAACTGTTTTTT. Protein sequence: CASSESVRGRGANEKLFF.

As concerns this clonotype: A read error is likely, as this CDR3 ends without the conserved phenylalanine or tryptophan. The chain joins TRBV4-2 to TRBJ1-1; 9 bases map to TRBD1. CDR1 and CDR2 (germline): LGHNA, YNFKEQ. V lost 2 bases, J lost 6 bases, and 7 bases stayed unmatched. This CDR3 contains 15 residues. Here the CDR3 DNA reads TGTGCCAGCAGCCAACGAGCCGACAGGGGGGCTGAAGCTTTCTTG. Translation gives CASSQRADRGAEAFL.

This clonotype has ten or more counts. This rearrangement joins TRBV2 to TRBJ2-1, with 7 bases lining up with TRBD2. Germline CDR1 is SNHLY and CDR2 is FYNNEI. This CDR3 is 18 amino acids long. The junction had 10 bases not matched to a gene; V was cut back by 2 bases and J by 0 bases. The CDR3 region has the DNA TGTGCCAGCAGTGAAATTCCTTCGGGGGGAATCTCCTACAATGAGCAGTTCTTC. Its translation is CASSEIPSGGISYNEQFF.

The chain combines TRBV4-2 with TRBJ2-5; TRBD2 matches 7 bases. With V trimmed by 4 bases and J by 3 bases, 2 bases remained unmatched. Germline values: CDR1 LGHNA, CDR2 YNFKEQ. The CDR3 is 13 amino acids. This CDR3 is CASSPAGEETQYF. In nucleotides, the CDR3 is TGTGCCAGCAGCCCCGCGGGGGAAGAGACCCAGTACTTC.

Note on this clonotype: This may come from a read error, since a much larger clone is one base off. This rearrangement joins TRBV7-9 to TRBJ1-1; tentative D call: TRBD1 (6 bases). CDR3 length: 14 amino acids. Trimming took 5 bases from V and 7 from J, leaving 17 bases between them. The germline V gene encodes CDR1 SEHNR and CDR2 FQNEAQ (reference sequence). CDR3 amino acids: CASSRIREGGEAFF. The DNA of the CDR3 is TGTGCCAGCAGCAGAATCAGGGAGGGGGGTGAAGCTTTCTTT.

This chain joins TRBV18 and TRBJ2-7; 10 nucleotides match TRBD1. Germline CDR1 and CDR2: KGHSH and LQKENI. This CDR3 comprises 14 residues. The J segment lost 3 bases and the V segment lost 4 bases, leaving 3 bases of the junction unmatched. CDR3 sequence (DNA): TGTGCCAGCTCACGTGGGACAGGGGTCTACGAGCAGTACTTC. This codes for CASSRGTGVYEQYF.

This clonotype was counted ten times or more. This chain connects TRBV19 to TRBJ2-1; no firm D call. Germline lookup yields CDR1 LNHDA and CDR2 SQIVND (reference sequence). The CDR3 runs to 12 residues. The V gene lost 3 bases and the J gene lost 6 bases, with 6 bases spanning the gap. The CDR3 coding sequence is TGTGCCAGTAGTATCCGAGTCAATGAGCAGTTCTTC. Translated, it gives CASSIRVNEQFF.

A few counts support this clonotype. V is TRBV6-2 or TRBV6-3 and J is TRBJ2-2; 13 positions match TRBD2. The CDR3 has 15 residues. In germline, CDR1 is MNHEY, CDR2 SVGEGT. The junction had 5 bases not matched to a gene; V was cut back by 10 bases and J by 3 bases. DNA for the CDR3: TGTGCCATCTCGGGACTAGCGGGATACACCGGGGAGCTGTTTTTT. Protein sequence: CAISGLAGYTGELFF.

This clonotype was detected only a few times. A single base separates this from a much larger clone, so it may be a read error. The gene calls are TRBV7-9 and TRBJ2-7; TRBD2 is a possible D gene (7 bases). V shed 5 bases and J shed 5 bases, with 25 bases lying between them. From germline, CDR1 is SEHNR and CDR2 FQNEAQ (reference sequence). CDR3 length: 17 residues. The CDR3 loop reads CASSPRGASGPADEQYF. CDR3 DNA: TGTGCCAGCAGCCCCCGGGGGGCTAGCGGACCTGCCGACGAGCAGTACTTC.

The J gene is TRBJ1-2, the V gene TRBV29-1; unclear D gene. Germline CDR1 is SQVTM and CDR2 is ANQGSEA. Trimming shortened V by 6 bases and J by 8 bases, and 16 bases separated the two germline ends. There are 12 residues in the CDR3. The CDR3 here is CSVITSGSGYTF. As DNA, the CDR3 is TGCAGCGTAATCACAAGCGGGAGCGGCTACACCTTC.

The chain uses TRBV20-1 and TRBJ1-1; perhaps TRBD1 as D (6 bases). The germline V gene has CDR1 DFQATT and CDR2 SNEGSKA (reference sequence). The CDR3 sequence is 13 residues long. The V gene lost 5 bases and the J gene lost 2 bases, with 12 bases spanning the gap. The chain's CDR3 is CSAWNRVNTEAFF. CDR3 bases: TGCAGTGCTTGGAACAGGGTAAACACTGAAGCTTTCTTT.

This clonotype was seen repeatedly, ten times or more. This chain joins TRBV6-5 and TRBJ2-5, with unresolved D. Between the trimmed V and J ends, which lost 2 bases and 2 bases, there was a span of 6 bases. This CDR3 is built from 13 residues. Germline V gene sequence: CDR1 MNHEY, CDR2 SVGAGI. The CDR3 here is CASSYRVQETQYF. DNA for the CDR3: TGTGCCAGCAGTTACAGGGTACAAGAGACCCAGTACTTC.

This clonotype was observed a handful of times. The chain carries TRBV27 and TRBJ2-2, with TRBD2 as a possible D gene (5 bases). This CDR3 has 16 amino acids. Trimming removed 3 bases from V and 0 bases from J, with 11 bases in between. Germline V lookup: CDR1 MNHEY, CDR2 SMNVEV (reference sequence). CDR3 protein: CASSFSERTNTGELFF. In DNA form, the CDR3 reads TGTGCCAGCAGTTTTAGCGAACGAACGAACACCGGGGAGCTGTTTTTT.

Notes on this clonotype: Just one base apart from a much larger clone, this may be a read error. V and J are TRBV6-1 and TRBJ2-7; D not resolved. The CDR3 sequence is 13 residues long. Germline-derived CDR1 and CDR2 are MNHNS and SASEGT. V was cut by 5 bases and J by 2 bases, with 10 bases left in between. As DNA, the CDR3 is TGTGCCAGCAGTCTCTCAGAGCCCTACGAGCAGTACTTC. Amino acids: CASSLSEPYEQYF.

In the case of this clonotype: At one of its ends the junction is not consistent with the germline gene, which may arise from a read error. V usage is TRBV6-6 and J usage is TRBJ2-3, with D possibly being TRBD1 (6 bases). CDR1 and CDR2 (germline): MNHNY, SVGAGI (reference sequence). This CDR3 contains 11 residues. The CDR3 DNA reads TGCGCCACCCGGACACAGGGAGCGCAGTATTTT. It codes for CATRTQGAQYF.

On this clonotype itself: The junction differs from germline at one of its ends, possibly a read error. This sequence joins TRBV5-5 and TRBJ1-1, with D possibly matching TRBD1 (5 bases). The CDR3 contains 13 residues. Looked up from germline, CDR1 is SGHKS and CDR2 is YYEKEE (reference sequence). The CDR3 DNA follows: TGTGCCAGCAGCTTGGGAGTTGGGACTGATGCTTTCTTT. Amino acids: CASSLGVGTDAFF. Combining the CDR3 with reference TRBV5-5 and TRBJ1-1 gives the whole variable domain DAGVTQSPTHLIKTRGQQVTLRCSPISGHKSVSWYQQVLGQGPQFIFQYYEKEERGRGNFPDRFSARQFPNYSSELNVNALLLGDSALYLCASSLGVGTDAFFGQGTRLTVV.

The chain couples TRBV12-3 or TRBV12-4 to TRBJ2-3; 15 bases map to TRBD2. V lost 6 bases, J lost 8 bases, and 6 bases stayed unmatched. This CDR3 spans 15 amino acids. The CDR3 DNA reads TGTGCCAGCAGCAGCGGACTAGCGGGAGGGGGTACGCAGTATTTT. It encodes CASSSGLAGGGTQYF.

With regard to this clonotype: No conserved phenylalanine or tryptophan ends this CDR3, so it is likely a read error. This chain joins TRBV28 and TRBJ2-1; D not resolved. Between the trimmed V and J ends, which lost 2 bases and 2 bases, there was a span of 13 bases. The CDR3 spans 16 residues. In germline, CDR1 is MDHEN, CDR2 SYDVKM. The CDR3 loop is CASSLSRKFPYNEQFL. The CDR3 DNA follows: TGTGCCAGCAGTTTAAGCAGAAAATTTCCCTACAATGAGCAGTTCCTC.

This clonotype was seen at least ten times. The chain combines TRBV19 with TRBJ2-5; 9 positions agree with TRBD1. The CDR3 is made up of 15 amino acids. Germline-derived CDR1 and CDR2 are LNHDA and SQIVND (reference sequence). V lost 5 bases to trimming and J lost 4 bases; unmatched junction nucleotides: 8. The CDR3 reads CASSPPGQGGETQYF. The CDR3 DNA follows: TGTGCCAGTAGTCCGCCGGGACAGGGAGGAGAGACCCAGTACTTC.

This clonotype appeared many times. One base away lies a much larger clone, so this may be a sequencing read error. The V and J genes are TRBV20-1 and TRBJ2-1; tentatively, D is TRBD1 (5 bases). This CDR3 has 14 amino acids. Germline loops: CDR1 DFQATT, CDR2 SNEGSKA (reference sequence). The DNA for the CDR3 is TGCAGTGCTAGAGGGACATTTGCCTACACTGAGCAGTTCTTC. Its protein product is CSARGTFAYTEQFF.

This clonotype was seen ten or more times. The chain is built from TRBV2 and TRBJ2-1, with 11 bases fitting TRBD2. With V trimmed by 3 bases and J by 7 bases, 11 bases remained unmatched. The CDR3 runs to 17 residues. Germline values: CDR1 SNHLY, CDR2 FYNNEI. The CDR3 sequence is CASSEGFSGRAENEQFF. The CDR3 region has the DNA TGTGCCAGCAGTGAGGGGTTTAGCGGGAGGGCCGAGAATGAGCAGTTCTTC. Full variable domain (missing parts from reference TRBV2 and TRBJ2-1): EPEVTQTPSHQVTQMGQEVILRCVPISNHLYFYWYRQILGQKVEFLVSFYNNEISEKSEIFDDQFSVERPDGSNFTLKIRSTKLEDSAMYFCASSEGFSGRAENEQFFGPGTRLTVL.

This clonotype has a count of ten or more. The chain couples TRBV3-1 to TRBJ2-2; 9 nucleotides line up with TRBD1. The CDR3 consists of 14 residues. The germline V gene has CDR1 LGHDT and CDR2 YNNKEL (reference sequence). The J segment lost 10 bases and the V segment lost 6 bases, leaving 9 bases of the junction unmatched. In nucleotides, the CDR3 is TGTGCCAGCAGAGGACAGGGGATCCTCCAGGAGCTGTTTTTT. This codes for CASRGQGILQELFF.

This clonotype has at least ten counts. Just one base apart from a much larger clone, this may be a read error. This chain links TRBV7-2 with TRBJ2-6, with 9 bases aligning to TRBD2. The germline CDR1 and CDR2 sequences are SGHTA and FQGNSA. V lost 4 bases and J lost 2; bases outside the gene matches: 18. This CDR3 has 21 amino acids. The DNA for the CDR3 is TGTGCCAGCAGCTCTCGACTGGGGGGCGGGAGGGTCAGCCCTGGGGCCAACGTCCTGACTTTC. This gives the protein CASSSRLGGGRVSPGANVLTF.

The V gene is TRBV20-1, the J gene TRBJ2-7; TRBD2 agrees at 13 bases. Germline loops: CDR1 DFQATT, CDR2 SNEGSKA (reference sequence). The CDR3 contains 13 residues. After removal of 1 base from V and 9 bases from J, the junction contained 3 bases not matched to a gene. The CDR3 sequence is CSARGLAGGGQYF. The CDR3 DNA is TGCAGTGCTAGAGGACTAGCGGGAGGAGGGCAGTACTTC.

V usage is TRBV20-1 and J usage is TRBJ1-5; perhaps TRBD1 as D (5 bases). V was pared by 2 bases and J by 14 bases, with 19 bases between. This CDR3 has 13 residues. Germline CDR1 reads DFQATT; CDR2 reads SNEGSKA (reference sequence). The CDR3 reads CSARQGTKSFKHF. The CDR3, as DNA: TGCAGTGCTAGACAAGGGACCAAGAGCTTTAAGCATTTT.